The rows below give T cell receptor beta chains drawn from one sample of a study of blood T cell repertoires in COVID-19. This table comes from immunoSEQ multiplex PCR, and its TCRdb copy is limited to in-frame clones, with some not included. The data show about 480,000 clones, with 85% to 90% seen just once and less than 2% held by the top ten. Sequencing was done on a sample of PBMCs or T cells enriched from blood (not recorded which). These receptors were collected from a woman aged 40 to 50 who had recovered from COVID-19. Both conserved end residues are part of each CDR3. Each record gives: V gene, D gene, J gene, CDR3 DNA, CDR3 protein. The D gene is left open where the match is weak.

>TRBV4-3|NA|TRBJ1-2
TGCGCCAGCAGCCCTCGTCGGACAGCCTATGGCTACACCTTC
CASSPRRTAYGYTF
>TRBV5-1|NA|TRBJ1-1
TGCGCCAGCAGCTTGGACGGGGCTGAAGCTTTCTTT
CASSLDGAEAFF
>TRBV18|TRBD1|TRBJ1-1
TGTGCCAGCTCACCAAACTCCGGGACAGTGAACACTGAAGCTTTCTTT
CASSPNSGTVNTEAFF
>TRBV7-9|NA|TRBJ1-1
TGTGCCAGCAGCCTAAATGATCGCACTGAAGCTTTCTTT
CASSLNDRTEAFF
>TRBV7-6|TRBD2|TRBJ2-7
TGTGCCAGCAGCTTAGAGGCGTTTAGCGGGAGGGGGGGAGGATCCTACGAGCAGTACTTC
CASSLEAFSGRGGGSYEQYF
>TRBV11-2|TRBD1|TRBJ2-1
TGTGCCAGCAGCAAGGGACAGGGCGGAGGATACAATGAGCAGTTCTTC
CASSKGQGGGYNEQFF
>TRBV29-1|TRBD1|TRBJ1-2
TGCAGCGTAAGGGACAGCTTAAACTATGGCTACACCTTC
CSVRDSLNYGYTF
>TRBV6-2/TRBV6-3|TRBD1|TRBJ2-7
TGTGCCAGCAGCAAACGTCGGACAGGGGGCTACGAGCAGTACTTC
CASSKRRTGGYEQYF
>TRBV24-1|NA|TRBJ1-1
TGTGCCACCAGTGAATCCTCTCGGGGGAACACTGAAGCTTTCTTT
CATSESSRGNTEAFF
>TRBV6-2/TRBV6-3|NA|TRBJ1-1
TGTGCCAGCAGTCAAGTGGGGGCCACTGAAGCTTTCTTT
CASSQVGATEAFF
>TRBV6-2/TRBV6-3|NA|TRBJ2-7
TGTGCCAGCAGTTTAAAGCCCTACGAGCAGTACTTC
CASSLKPYEQYF